These T cell receptor beta chains were read from a single sample in a study of shared clonotypes between healthy human individuals. Repertoires were generated with immunoSEQ multiplex PCR, while TCRdb's copy carries only in-frame clones and drops some. Among 2 million to 2.5 million clones, approximately 94% were seen once, and the ten largest hold more than 0.1%. Sequencing used naive CD4+ T cells sorted from blood. Source of these receptors: a man between 18 and 29 years old in good health. The CDR3 runs from the conserved cysteine through the conserved F or W. The D gene is left open where the match is weak. Clone size is not always given. Where it is, it says once, few, many or a class for expanded clones.

v_call	d_call	j_call	clone_size	cdr3_aa	cdr3_nt
TRBV28	.	TRBJ1-4	.	CASSFSGAFSEKLFF	TGTGCCAGCAGTTTTTCGGGGGCATTTAGCGAAAAACTGTTTTTT
TRBV6-5	TRBD1	TRBJ2-3	.	CASTRGPTDTQYF	TGTGCCAGCACTAGGGGGCCCACAGATACGCAGTATTTT
TRBV4-2	.	TRBJ2-7	.	CASSQDYEQYF	TGTGCCAGCAGCCAGGACTACGAGCAGTACTTC
TRBV7-6	.	TRBJ2-7	.	CASSLGIDRIYEQYF	TGTGCCAGCAGCTTAGGGATTGACAGGATCTACGAGCAGTACTTC
TRBV7-9	.	TRBJ1-5	.	CASSGPGEGVAQPQHF	TGTGCCAGCAGCGGACCTGGAGAGGGGGTCGCTCAGCCCCAGCATTTT
TRBV27	.	TRBJ2-4	.	CASSFEFPGRLAKNIQYF	TGTGCCAGCAGTTTCGAGTTTCCGGGACGGCTAGCCAAAAACATTCAGTACTTC
TRBV7-9	.	TRBJ1-5	few	CASSLTSVQPQHF	TGTGCCAGCAGCTTAACCTCGGTTCAGCCCCAGCATTTT
TRBV5-5	TRBD2	TRBJ2-3	.	CASSPKLSGLASEITDTQYF	TGTGCCAGCAGCCCGAAACTATCGGGACTAGCTTCTGAGATCACAGATACGCAGTATTTT
TRBV28	.	TRBJ2-7	.	CASSPLDLRGGYEQYF	TGTGCCAGCAGTCCCCTCGATTTGAGGGGCGGCTACGAGCAGTACTTC
TRBV2	.	TRBJ2-7	.	CASSGSQVGEQYF	TGTGCCAGCAGTGGTTCACAGGTGGGCGAGCAGTACTTC
TRBV7-2	.	TRBJ2-3	.	CASSLGSGKSTDTQYF	TGTGCCAGCAGCCTAGGTAGCGGAAAGAGCACAGATACGCAGTATTTT
TRBV2	TRBD2	TRBJ2-5	.	CASSGTSGREQETQYF	TGTGCCAGCAGCGGGACTAGCGGGAGGGAACAAGAGACCCAGTACTTC
TRBV7-9	.	TRBJ2-1	.	CASSLGVMAGGYNEQFF	TGTGCCAGCAGCTTAGGGGTCATGGCAGGGGGGTACAATGAGCAGTTCTTC
TRBV19	TRBD1	TRBJ2-3	once	CASSWTGTGVGTDTQYF	TGTGCCAGTAGTTGGACCGGGACAGGGGTAGGCACAGATACGCAGTATTTT
TRBV5-4	.	TRBJ2-5	once	CASSLRGGETQYF	TGTGCCAGCAGCCTCAGGGGAGGCGAGACCCAGTACTTC
TRBV18	TRBD1	TRBJ1-1	.	CASSGQTLNTEAFF	TGTGCCAGCTCGGGACAGACATTGAACACTGAAGCTTTCTTT
TRBV10-3	.	TRBJ2-5	.	CAISENVQGRTQYF	TGTGCCATCAGTGAGAATGTCCAGGGTAGGACCCAGTACTTC
TRBV5-1	.	TRBJ2-6	.	CASSLGQNSGANVLTF	TGCGCCAGCAGCTTGGGACAGAACTCTGGGGCCAACGTCCTGACTTTC
TRBV28	.	TRBJ1-4	.	CASSPGTPHEKLFF	TGTGCCAGCAGTCCCGGGACACCCCATGAAAAACTGTTTTTT
TRBV19	TRBD1	TRBJ1-1	once	CASSIPPGTGNTEAFF	TGTGCCAGTAGTATCCCCCCCGGGACAGGGAACACTGAAGCTTTCTTT
TRBV19	TRBD1	TRBJ1-4	.	CASSQTGASEKLFF	TGTGCCAGTAGCCAGACAGGGGCGAGTGAAAAACTGTTTTTT
TRBV28	.	TRBJ2-7	.	CASGGDSSYEQYF	TGTGCCAGCGGAGGGGACAGCTCCTACGAGCAGTACTTC